This entry lists 16 T cell receptor beta chains sequenced from one sample in a study of T and B cells in COVID-19 patients. Each TRB amplification used roughly 230-550 ng of genomic DNA from blood. Multiplex PCR with BIOMED2 TRB-A/B primer pools amplified TRB rearrangements. TCRdb recomputed calls from the multiplex PCR reads with MiXCR, one row per CDR3 protein. Of over a thousand distinct CDR3 sequences in the sample, roughly 20% are singletons; the top ten hold roughly 65%. The material sequenced was blood. Receptors were obtained from a human donor with active COVID-19. The donor label of this sample is uncertain.

By frequency in the sample, this clonotype is medium-sized. The chain couples TRBV27 to TRBJ2-5; unclear D gene. V lost 7 bases to trimming and J lost 5 bases, with 17 bases between them. This CDR3 is 14 amino acids long. CDR1 is MNHEY, CDR2 SMNVEV, per germline (reference sequence). The CDR3 DNA follows: TGTGCCAGCAAGGATCTCGGCGCGGAGGAGACCCAGTACTTC. Its protein product is CASKDLGAEETQYF.

This clonotype turned up a few times. The gene calls are TRBV4-3 and TRBJ2-2; no firm D call. V lost 0 bases and J 2 bases, leaving 1 base between the germline ends. Looked up from germline, CDR1 is LGHNA and CDR2 is YSLEER. The length of the CDR3 is 13 residues. The chain's CDR3 is CASSQDNTGELFF. CDR3 DNA: TGCGCCAGCAGCCAAGATAACACCGGGGAGCTGTTTTTT.

This clonotype came up a few times. The V gene is TRBV6-4, the J gene TRBJ2-1; TRBD2 agrees at 9 bases. CDR1 and CDR2 from the germline V gene are MRHNA and SNTAGT. The CDR3 covers 17 residues. With V trimmed by 3 bases and J by 8 bases, 14 bases remained unmatched. CDR3 DNA: TGTGCCAGCAGTGAGACGGCTGGCGGGAGGGCCATCGATGAGCAGTTCTTC. This translates into CASSETAGGRAIDEQFF.

This clonotype is labeled as medium-sized. The V gene is TRBV5-4, the J gene TRBJ2-1; 7 bases line up with TRBD1. Per the germline V gene, CDR1 is SGHNT and CDR2 is YYREEE (reference sequence). With V trimmed by 4 bases and J by 5 bases, 9 bases remained unmatched. CDR3 length equals 15 residues. The CDR3 DNA sequence: TGTGCCAGCAGCCTACCCCTGGGACAGAACAATGAGCAGTTCTTC. It encodes CASSLPLGQNNEQFF.

This clonotype is termed medium-sized (0.01 to 0.1%). J is TRBJ1-2 and V is TRBV19, with D tentatively TRBD1 (6 bases). V shed 11 bases and J shed 2 bases, with 18 bases lying between them. The CDR3 is 14 residues long. The germline CDR1 and CDR2 sequences are LNHDA and SQIVND (reference sequence). Here the CDR3 DNA reads TGTGCCGCTCGCGGGCAGGGGTCCAACTATGGCTACACCTTC. Amino acid sequence: CAARGQGSNYGYTF.

Turning to this clonotype: The junction and the germline gene differ at one end; a read error may be behind it. CDR3 bases: TGTGCCAGCAGCCCTGGGCGACAGGAGGGCACCCTCACCACCGGTGAGCTGTTCTTC. This translates into CASSPGRQEGTLTTGELFF. V usage is TRBV7-9 and J usage is TRBJ2-2; D is perhaps TRBD1 or TRBD2 (6 bases each). The CDR3 spans 19 residues. Per the germline V gene, CDR1 is SEHNR and CDR2 is FQNEAQ (reference sequence).

By proportion, this clonotype is medium-sized. The chain is built from TRBV18 and TRBJ2-7; 10 bases map to TRBD1. Germline V gives CDR1 KGHSH, CDR2 LQKENI. Trimming took 3 bases from V and 3 from J; bases not matched to a gene: 8. There are 16 residues in the CDR3. The CDR3 DNA reads as TGTGCCAGCTCACCCACCCGCGGGACAGGGGTCTACGAGCAGTACTTC. Translating gives CASSPTRGTGVYEQYF.

This clonotype occurred many times. The chain combines TRBV5-1 with TRBJ2-3, with D perhaps matching TRBD2 (5 bases). V lost 0 bases and J lost 4, with 9 bases in between. This CDR3 is 14 amino acids long. CDR1 and CDR2 from the germline V gene are SGHRS and YFSETQ. The CDR3 sequence: CASSLEWGADTQYF. The CDR3 nucleotides read TGCGCCAGCAGCTTGGAGTGGGGAGCAGATACGCAGTATTTT.

This clonotype has only a few counts. The chain couples TRBV4-2 to TRBJ2-5; 7 bases map to TRBD1. The CDR3 spans 15 residues. In germline, CDR1 is LGHNA, CDR2 YNFKEQ. Germline trimming cut 1 base from V and 5 bases from J; bases unmatched to any gene: 7. The DNA for the CDR3 is TGTGCCAGCAGCCAAGGTGTAGGGGGCGCGGAGACCCAGTACTTC. Its translation is CASSQGVGGAETQYF.

In its sample, this clonotype is medium-sized. The chain uses TRBV19 and TRBJ1-1, with D hard to call. CDR1 LNHDA and CDR2 SQIVND come from the germline V gene (reference sequence). The CDR3 consists of 11 residues. Between the trimmed V and J ends, which lost 6 bases and 2 bases, there was a span of 4 bases. This CDR3 reads CASRGNTEAFF. The CDR3 DNA follows: TGTGCCAGTAGGGGAAACACTGAAGCTTTCTTT.

In this sample, this clonotype is large. The V call is TRBV6-5, the J call TRBJ2-1, with D perhaps matching TRBD1 (6 bases). This CDR3 comprises 20 residues. Germline V gene sequence: CDR1 MNHEY, CDR2 SVGAGI. V lost 0 bases, J lost 4 bases, and 25 bases lay in between. CDR3 sequence reads: CASSYSMADITGRGYNEQFF. As DNA, the CDR3 is TGTGCCAGCAGTTACTCGATGGCCGATATCACAGGGCGCGGATACAATGAGCAGTTCTTC.

Relative to its sample, this clonotype is medium-sized. The chain has TRBV30 and TRBJ2-2; 9 bases match TRBD1. The CDR3 has 15 amino acids. V lost 0 bases to trimming and J lost 5 bases; unmatched junction nucleotides: 4. CDR1 is GTSNPN and CDR2 is SVGIG in the germline V gene (reference sequence). CDR3 nucleotides: TGTGCCTGGAGTGTACGGGACAGGGAAACCGGGGAGCTGTTTTTT. Translated, it gives CAWSVRDRETGELFF.

Relative to its sample, this clonotype is medium-sized. The rearrangement links TRBV18 to TRBJ1-6; D is unclear. Germline V gene lookup returns CDR1 KGHSH and CDR2 LQKENI. The germline V and J ends were trimmed by 1 base and 8 bases, with 3 bases remaining between them. CDR3 length: 12 amino acids. The CDR3 loop is CASSPRDSPLHF. The CDR3 DNA sequence: TGTGCCAGCTCACCACGGGATTCACCCCTCCACTTT. Based on the CDR3 plus reference TRBV18 and TRBJ1-6, the full variable domain is NAGVMQNPRHLVRRRGQEARLRCSPMKGHSHVYWYRQLPEEGLKFMVYLQKENIIDESGMPKERFSAEFPKEGPSILRIQQVVRGDSAAYFCASSPRDSPLHFGNGTRLTVT.

By frequency in the sample, this clonotype is medium-sized. This chain connects TRBV6-2 or TRBV6-3 to TRBJ2-7; D uncertain. The germline V gene has CDR1 MNHEY and CDR2 SVGEGT. This CDR3 has 11 residues. The V end lost 6 bases, the J end lost 7 bases, and 10 bases lay between the germline ends. The chain's CDR3 is CASRLGIEQYF. The CDR3 DNA is TGTGCCAGCAGGTTGGGGATTGAGCAGTACTTC.

This clonotype qualifies as medium-sized. The J gene is TRBJ2-6, the V gene TRBV6-1, with no clear D. V lost 6 bases and J lost 1, with 16 bases in between. In germline, CDR1 is MNHNS, CDR2 SASEGT. The CDR3 runs to 17 residues. DNA for the CDR3: TGTGCCAGCAGCGGTGCCGGTTTCGGGTCTGGGGCCAACGTCCTGACTTTC. Its translation: CASSGAGFGSGANVLTF.

Relative to its sample, this clonotype is large (0.1 to 1%). The rearrangement uses TRBV27 and TRBJ2-2; unclear D gene. V gave up 1 base and J gave up 5 bases, with 2 bases separating them. CDR1 and CDR2 from the germline V gene are MNHEY and SMNVEV (reference sequence). This CDR3 is built from 12 residues. CDR3: CASSLLTGELFF. The CDR3 nucleotides are TGTGCCAGCAGTTTATTAACCGGGGAGCTGTTTTTT.